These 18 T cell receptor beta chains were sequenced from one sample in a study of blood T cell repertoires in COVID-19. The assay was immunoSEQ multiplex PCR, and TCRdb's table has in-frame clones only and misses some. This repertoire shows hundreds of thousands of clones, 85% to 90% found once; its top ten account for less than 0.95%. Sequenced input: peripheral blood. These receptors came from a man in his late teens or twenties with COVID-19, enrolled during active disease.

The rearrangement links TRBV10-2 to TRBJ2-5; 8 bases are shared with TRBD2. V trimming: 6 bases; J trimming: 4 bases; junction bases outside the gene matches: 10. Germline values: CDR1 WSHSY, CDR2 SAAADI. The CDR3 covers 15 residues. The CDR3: CASSSFGGAAETQYF. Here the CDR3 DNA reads TGCGCCAGCAGCTCTTTCGGGGGGGCCGCAGAGACCCAGTACTTC.

CDR3 protein: CASSLGTGGNQPQHF. CDR3 nucleotides: TGTGCCAGCAGCCTCGGGACAGGGGGCAATCAGCCCCAGCATTTT. This chain links TRBV7-8 with TRBJ1-5; the match to TRBD1 covers 10 bases. Germline values: CDR1 SGHVS, CDR2 FQNEAQ. Unmatched junction bases numbered 3, after V lost 5 bases and J lost 2 bases. This CDR3 comprises 15 residues.

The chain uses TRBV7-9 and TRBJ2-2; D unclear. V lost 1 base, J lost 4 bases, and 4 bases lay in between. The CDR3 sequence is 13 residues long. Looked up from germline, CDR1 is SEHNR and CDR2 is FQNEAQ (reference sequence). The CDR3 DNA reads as TGTGCCAGCAGCTTAGAAGCCACCGGGGAGCTGTTTTTT. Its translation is CASSLEATGELFF.

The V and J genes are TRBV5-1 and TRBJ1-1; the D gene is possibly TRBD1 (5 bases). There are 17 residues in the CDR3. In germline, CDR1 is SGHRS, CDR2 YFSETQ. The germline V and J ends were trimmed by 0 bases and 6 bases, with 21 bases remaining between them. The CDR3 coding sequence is TGCGCCAGCAGCTTGGACTGGTTGGGGGGTAGTGTGGCTGAAGCTTTCTTT. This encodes CASSLDWLGGSVAEAFF.

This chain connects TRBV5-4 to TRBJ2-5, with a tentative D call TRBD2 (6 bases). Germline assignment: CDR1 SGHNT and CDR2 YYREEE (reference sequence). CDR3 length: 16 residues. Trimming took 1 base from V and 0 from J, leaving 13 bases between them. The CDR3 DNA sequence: TGTGCCAGCAGCTTGCGGAGGGGCCCTAACCAAGAGACCCAGTACTTC. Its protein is CASSLRRGPNQETQYF.

The DNA of the CDR3 is TGTGCCAGTAGGGACAGATCCCGCCGACCCGCAAGCCCAGAGACCCAGTACTTC. Translating it yields CASRDRSRRPASPETQYF. This chain joins TRBV19 and TRBJ2-5, with a tentative D call TRBD1 (6 bases). Trimming cost V 6 bases and J 4 bases, with 27 bases left between them. CDR1 and CDR2 (germline): LNHDA, SQIVND (reference sequence). CDR3 length: 18 residues.

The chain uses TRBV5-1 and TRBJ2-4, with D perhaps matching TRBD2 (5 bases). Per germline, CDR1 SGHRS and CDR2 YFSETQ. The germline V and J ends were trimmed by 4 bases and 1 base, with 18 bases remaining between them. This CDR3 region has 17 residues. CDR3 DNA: TGCGCCAGCAGCGAAACCGGGGTCCTGGGGGCCAAAAACATTCAGTACTTC. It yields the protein CASSETGVLGAKNIQYF.

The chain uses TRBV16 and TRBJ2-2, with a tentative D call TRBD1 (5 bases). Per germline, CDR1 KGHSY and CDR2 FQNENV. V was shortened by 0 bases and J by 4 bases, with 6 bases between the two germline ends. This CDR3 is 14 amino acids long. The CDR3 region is CASSQSQGTGELFF. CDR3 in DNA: TGTGCCAGCAGCCAATCTCAGGGCACCGGGGAGCTGTTTTTT.

CDR3 bases: TGTGCCAGCAGCCCGGGGACAGATTATAATTCACCCCTCCACTTT. Protein product: CASSPGTDYNSPLHF. The genes are TRBV5-4 and TRBJ1-6, with TRBD1 identical over 7 bases. The ends lost 4 bases at V and 4 bases at J; junction bases unmatched: 5. The CDR3 consists of 15 residues. Per germline, CDR1 SGHNT and CDR2 YYREEE (reference sequence).

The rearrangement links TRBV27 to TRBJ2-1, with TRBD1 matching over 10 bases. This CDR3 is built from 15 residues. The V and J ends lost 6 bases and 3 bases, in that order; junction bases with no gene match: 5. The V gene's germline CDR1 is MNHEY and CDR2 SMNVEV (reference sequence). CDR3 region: CASRSRTGGYNEQFF. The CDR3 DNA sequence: TGTGCCAGCAGGTCCCGGACAGGGGGCTACAATGAGCAGTTCTTC.

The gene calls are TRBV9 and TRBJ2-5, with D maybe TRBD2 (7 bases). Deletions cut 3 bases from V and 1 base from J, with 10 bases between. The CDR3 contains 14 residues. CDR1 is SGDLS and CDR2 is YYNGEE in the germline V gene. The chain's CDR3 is CASSEGGFQETQYF. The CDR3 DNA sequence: TGTGCCAGCAGCGAGGGGGGGTTCCAAGAGACCCAGTACTTC.

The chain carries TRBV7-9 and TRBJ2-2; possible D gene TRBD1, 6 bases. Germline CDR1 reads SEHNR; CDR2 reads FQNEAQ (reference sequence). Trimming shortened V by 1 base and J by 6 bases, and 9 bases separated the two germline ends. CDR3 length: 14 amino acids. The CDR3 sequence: CASSLVQGSGELFF. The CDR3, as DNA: TGTGCCAGCAGCTTAGTGCAGGGGTCCGGGGAGCTGTTTTTT.

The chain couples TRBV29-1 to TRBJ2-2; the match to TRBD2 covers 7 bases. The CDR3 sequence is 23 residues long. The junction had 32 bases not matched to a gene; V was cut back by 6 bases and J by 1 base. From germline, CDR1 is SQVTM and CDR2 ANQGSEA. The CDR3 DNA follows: TGCAGCGTAGCTTCTGGGACGACTTGGGTTGCGGACTTAGCGGGTGGGAACACCGGGGAGCTGTTTTTT. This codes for CSVASGTTWVADLAGGNTGELFF.

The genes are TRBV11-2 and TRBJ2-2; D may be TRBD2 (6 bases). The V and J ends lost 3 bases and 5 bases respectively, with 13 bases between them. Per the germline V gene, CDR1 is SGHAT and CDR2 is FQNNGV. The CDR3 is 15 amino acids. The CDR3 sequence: CASSFWRGGTGELFF. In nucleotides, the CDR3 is TGTGCCAGCAGCTTTTGGCGGGGCGGTACCGGGGAGCTGTTTTTT.

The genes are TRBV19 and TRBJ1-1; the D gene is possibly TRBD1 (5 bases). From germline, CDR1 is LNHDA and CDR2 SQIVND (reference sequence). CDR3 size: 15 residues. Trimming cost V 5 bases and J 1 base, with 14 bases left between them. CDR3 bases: TGTGCCAGTAGTCCTCAGGGTAGCGGGAACACTGAAGCTTTCTTT. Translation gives CASSPQGSGNTEAFF.

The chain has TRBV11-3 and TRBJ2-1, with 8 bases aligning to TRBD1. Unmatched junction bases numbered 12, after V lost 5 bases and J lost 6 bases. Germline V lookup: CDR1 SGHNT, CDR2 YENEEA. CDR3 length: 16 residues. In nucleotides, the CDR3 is TGTGCCAGCAGCGCGCACCGGGACAGGAGATTCAATGAGCAGTTCTTC. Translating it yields CASSAHRDRRFNEQFF.

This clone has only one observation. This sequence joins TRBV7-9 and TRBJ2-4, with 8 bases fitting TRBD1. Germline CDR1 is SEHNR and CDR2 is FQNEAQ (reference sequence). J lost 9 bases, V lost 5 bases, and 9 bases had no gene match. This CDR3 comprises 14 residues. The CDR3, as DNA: TGTGCCAGCAGCCCAGGGCAGGGGGCGAGCATTCAGTACTTC. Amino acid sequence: CASSPGQGASIQYF.

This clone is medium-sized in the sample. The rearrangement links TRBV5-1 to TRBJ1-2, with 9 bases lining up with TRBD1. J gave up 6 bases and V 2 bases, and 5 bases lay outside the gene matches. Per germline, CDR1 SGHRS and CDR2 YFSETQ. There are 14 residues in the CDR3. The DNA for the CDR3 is TGCGCCAGCAGCTTCGGGACAGGGAGTAATGGCTACACCTTC. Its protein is CASSFGTGSNGYTF.